This T cell receptor (beta chain) was documented in a study of blood T cell repertoires in COVID-19. Study overall: Material from acute and convalescent COVID-19 was sourced from the United States, Italy and Spain. In each case, the material was cDNA or gDNA derived from T cells, B-cell-depleted T cells, or PBMCs.

CDR3 length: 15 amino acids. V was trimmed by 5 bases and J by 5 bases, leaving 16 bases between them. Germline loops: CDR1 SGHAT, CDR2 FQDESV (reference sequence). Original methodology: By means of reference gene primer amplification, nucleated cell counts were estimated. Using immunoSEQ multiplex PCR, the repertoire was profiled, and TCRdb retains in-frame clones only, with some absent. Clonal size and the V and J genes are those of that table, whereas D and trimming came from the DNA. Of over 200,000 clones listed, approximately 81% were seen once; the top ten hold approximately 7.9%. The rearrangement joins TRBV11-1 to TRBJ1-3; a possible D gene is TRBD1 (5 bases). The sequenced sample was peripheral blood. The receptor was derived from a woman over 75 with acute or convalescent COVID-19. The DNA for the CDR3 is TGTGCCAGCAGCCCGGAGGGGCGGACGCGAAACACCATATATTTT. This codes for CASSPEGRTRNTIYF.